This T cell receptor beta chain was identified during a study of blood T cell repertoires in COVID-19. Trimming shortened V by 0 bases and J by 2 bases, and 11 bases separated the two germline ends. Per the germline V gene, CDR1 is SGHTA and CDR2 is FQGTGA. This CDR3 is 15 amino acids long. Measured with immunoSEQ multiplex PCR; TCRdb has only the in-frame clones, and not every one. The table has roughly 150,000 clones, about 84% seen once. Sequencing input: PBMCs or T cells enriched from blood (not recorded which). The clonotype was recovered from a woman aged 40 to 55 with acute COVID-19. The chain recombines TRBV7-3 with TRBJ2-7, with D possibly TRBD2 on 5 matching bases. CDR3 amino acids: CASSLTSDGAYEQYV. The CDR3, as DNA: TGTGCCAGCAGCTTAACTAGCGACGGGGCCTACGAGCAGTACGTC.